These 18 T cell receptor beta chains were all obtained from the same sample, sequenced in a study of CD8 T cells in ankylosing spondylitis (dated by TCRdb to the late 2010s). The library was generated by 5' RACE. The reads were generated on an Illumina HiSeq 2500. TCRdb took the public reads, trimmed them with fastp at Q25, ran MiXCR for clone calling and kept in-frame beta chains. Identical CDR3 proteins give one entry, which carries the most common genes and DNA. Counted in this sample were around 75,000 distinct CDR3 sequences; approximately 5% of them appeared once. The ten largest clonotypes hold about 2% of the sample. The sample taken for sequencing was blood, either unsorted or a sorted T cell fraction (not recorded which). The receptor source for this set is a male donor with ankylosing spondylitis or in good health (not recorded which).

This clonotype was detected ten times or more. The rearrangement links TRBV5-1 to TRBJ2-1; D remains ambiguous. The CDR3 spans 13 residues. Per the germline V gene, CDR1 is SGHRS and CDR2 is YFSETQ. Trimming removed 3 bases from V and 0 bases from J, with 4 bases in between. Written as DNA, the CDR3 is TGCGCCAGCAGCTCCCTCTCCTACAATGAGCAGTTCTTC. Amino acid sequence: CASSSLSYNEQFF. Complete variable domain (other parts from reference TRBV5-1 and TRBJ2-1): KAGVTQTPRYLIKTRGQQVTLSCSPISGHRSVSWYQQTPGQGLQFLFEYFSETQRNKGNFPGRFSGRQFSNSRSEMNVSTLELGDSALYLCASSSLSYNEQFFGPGTRLTVL.

This clonotype showed up many times. This rearrangement joins TRBV28 to TRBJ2-1, with D uncertain. Trimming cost V 1 base and J 8 bases, with 3 bases left between them. The V gene's germline CDR1 is MDHEN and CDR2 SYDVKM. The CDR3 has 11 amino acids. The CDR3 DNA is TGTGCCAGCAGTTTATTCCATGAGCAGTTCTTC. Amino acid sequence: CASSLFHEQFF.

This clonotype was observed many times. The V gene is TRBV5-1, the J gene TRBJ1-4; a possible D gene is TRBD1 (6 bases). The CDR3 consists of 15 residues. The V gene's germline CDR1 is SGHRS and CDR2 YFSETQ. Deletions cut 0 bases from V and 5 bases from J, with 11 bases between. The CDR3 region has the DNA TGCGCCAGCAGCTTGGGACCAGGGGCAAATGAAAAACTGTTTTTT. This gives the protein CASSLGPGANEKLFF.

This clonotype was seen at least ten times. The chain has TRBV25-1 and TRBJ2-6; D uncertain. Trimming left V 6 bases short and J 0 bases short, with 12 bases between. The CDR3 totals 16 residues. Germline CDR1 is MGHDK and CDR2 is SYGVNS. CDR3: CASSNPGGSGANVLTF. Written as DNA, the CDR3 is TGTGCCAGCAGCAACCCTGGCGGCTCTGGGGCCAACGTCCTGACTTTC.

This clonotype was seen many times. V and J are TRBV20-1 and TRBJ1-5; D may be TRBD1 (5 bases). CDR1 and CDR2 (germline): DFQATT, SNEGSKA (reference sequence). This CDR3 region has 12 residues. V lost 5 bases and J 7 bases, leaving 12 bases between the germline ends. Written as DNA, the CDR3 is TGCAGTGCTCGGGACGGAGGGCAGCCCCAGCATTTT. It codes for CSARDGGQPQHF.

This clonotype was seen ten or more times. The chain carries TRBV5-1 and TRBJ2-3, with D uncertain. The CDR3 runs 15 residues. V was cut by 2 bases and J by 5 bases, with 15 bases left in between. Germline V gene lookup returns CDR1 SGHRS and CDR2 YFSETQ. The CDR3 spells CASSLSGSTRDTQYF. The CDR3 coding sequence is TGCGCCAGCAGCTTATCGGGCAGCACCAGAGATACGCAGTATTTT.

This clonotype was detected ten times or more. V is TRBV18 and J is TRBJ2-5; no firm D call. Per the germline V gene, CDR1 is KGHSH and CDR2 is LQKENI. The V end lost 6 bases, the J end lost 5 bases, and 13 bases lay between the germline ends. The CDR3 loop spans 13 amino acids. DNA for the CDR3: TGTGCCAGCTCTCCTGACATGTCGGAGACCCAGTACTTC. It codes for CASSPDMSETQYF.

This clonotype was recorded many times. The chain carries TRBV12-3 or TRBV12-4 and TRBJ1-1; D is uncertain. The V gene lost 3 bases and the J gene lost 0 bases, with 8 bases spanning the gap. This CDR3 comprises 14 residues. The CDR3: CASSFFELNTEAFF. The CDR3 DNA reads as TGTGCCAGCAGTTTTTTCGAGCTGAACACTGAAGCTTTCTTT.

This clonotype was counted at least ten times. CDR3 in amino acids: CSARGRLGESGANVLTF. DNA for the CDR3: TGCAGTGCTAGAGGGCGGCTGGGGGAGAGTGGGGCCAACGTCCTGACTTTC. The V gene is TRBV20-1, the J gene TRBJ2-6; D assignment may be TRBD1 or TRBD2 (5 bases each). V dropped 1 base and J dropped 3 bases, with 16 bases sitting between them. This CDR3 has 17 residues. CDR1 DFQATT and CDR2 SNEGSKA come from the germline V gene (reference sequence).

The table lists this clonotype with many counts. The genes are TRBV6-5 and TRBJ1-5; D unclear. Germline CDR1 and CDR2: MNHEY and SVGAGI. The CDR3 runs to 15 residues. V was clipped by 0 bases and J by 0 bases, with 6 bases between them. In DNA form, the CDR3 reads TGTGCCAGCAGTTACTCGACTTCTAGCAATCAGCCCCAGCATTTT. Its translation: CASSYSTSSNQPQHF.

The sample holds many counts of this clonotype. The CDR3 DNA reads as TGTGCCTGGAGCGGACACGAGCAGTTCTTC. This sequence encodes CAWSGHEQFF. This chain connects TRBV30 to TRBJ2-1; perhaps TRBD1 as D (5 bases). The CDR3 loop spans 10 amino acids. V lost 3 bases, J lost 10 bases, and 7 bases lay in between. The germline V gene has CDR1 GTSNPN and CDR2 SVGIG (reference sequence).

The V and J genes are TRBV7-2 and TRBJ2-5, with 7 bases that match TRBD2. The CDR3 sequence is 15 residues long. V shed 0 bases, J shed 4 bases, and the junction held 5 bases outside the gene matches. The V gene's germline CDR1 is SGHTA and CDR2 FQGNSA. The CDR3 bases are TGTGCCAGCAGCTTAGCAGGACTAGTCGGAGAGACCCAGTACTTC. As protein: CASSLAGLVGETQYF.

This clonotype was seen many times. The chain couples TRBV7-2 to TRBJ2-7; 9 bases are a match to TRBD1. The V segment lost 3 bases and the J segment 3 bases; nucleotides outside the gene matches: 6. CDR3 size: 15 residues. CDR1 and CDR2 from the germline V gene are SGHTA and FQGNSA. CDR3 loop: CASSLDRGNFYEQYF. Here the CDR3 DNA reads TGTGCCAGCAGCTTGGACAGGGGAAATTTCTACGAGCAGTACTTC. Drawing the rest from reference TRBV7-2 and TRBJ2-7, the complete variable domain is GAGVSQSPSNKVTEKGKDVELRCDPISGHTALYWYRQSLGQGLEFLIYFQGNSAPDKSGLPSDRFSAERTGGSVSTLTIQRTQQEDSAVYLCASSLDRGNFYEQYFGPGTRLTVT.

The table lists this clonotype with many counts. J is TRBJ2-7 and V is TRBV7-6, with D possibly TRBD2 on 6 matching bases. The CDR3 loop spans 12 amino acids. Germline CDR1 and CDR2: SGHVS and FNYEAQ. V was shortened by 1 base and J by 8 bases, with 9 bases between the two germline ends. The CDR3 DNA is TGTGCCAGCAGCTTAGGGGAGGAGCAGCAGTACTTC. Its protein product is CASSLGEEQQYF.

In the case of this clonotype: This clone may be a read error of a much larger clone one base away. The genes are TRBV3-1 and TRBJ2-7, with TRBD2 matching over 7 bases. Trimming took 11 bases from V and 1 from J; bases not matched to a gene: 14. CDR1 is LGHDT and CDR2 is YNNKEL in the germline V gene (reference sequence). This CDR3 contains 15 residues. This CDR3 is CACSRGSGGSYEQYF. The CDR3 nucleotides read TGTGCCTGCTCCCGGGGTTCGGGGGGTTCCTACGAGCAGTACTTC.

Many counts were recorded for this clonotype. The chain combines TRBV5-1 with TRBJ2-3, with D tentatively TRBD1 or TRBD2 (5 bases each). The CDR3 totals 15 residues. Germline-derived CDR1 and CDR2 are SGHRS and YFSETQ. V dropped 5 bases and J dropped 1 base, with 14 bases sitting between them. CDR3 in amino acids: CASSYGGSGTDTQYF. As DNA, the CDR3 is TGCGCCAGCAGTTATGGGGGATCCGGCACAGATACGCAGTATTTT.

The table lists this clonotype with many counts. V and J are TRBV7-8 and TRBJ1-5; no clear D. The V gene's germline CDR1 is SGHVS and CDR2 FQNEAQ. V was clipped by 4 bases and J by 2 bases, with 15 bases between them. There are 16 residues in the CDR3. CDR3 sequence reads: CASSYGPNVGNQPQHF. As DNA, the CDR3 is TGTGCCAGCAGCTACGGACCTAATGTTGGCAATCAGCCCCAGCATTTT. The whole variable domain, filled in from reference TRBV7-8 and TRBJ1-5, reads GAGVSQSPRYKVAKRGQDVALRCDPISGHVSLFWYQQALGQGPEFLTYFQNEAQLDKSGLPSDRFFAERPEGSVSTLKIQRTQQEDSAVYLCASSYGPNVGNQPQHFGDGTRLSIL.

This clonotype was counted at least ten times. The rearrangement links TRBV5-1 to TRBJ2-3; TRBD1 matches at 9 bases. V trimming: 8 bases; J trimming: 5 bases; junction bases outside the gene matches: 9. This CDR3 spans 14 amino acids. CDR1 and CDR2 (germline): SGHRS, YFSETQ. The CDR3 sequence: CASAGTGSLDTQYF. The CDR3 DNA reads TGCGCCAGTGCAGGGACAGGGTCATTAGATACGCAGTATTTT.